This entry is about one T cell receptor (beta chain). Its target is not known. Sequencing was performed with immunoSEQ multiplex PCR; in TCRdb, only in-frame clones are kept and a portion is missing. The data show about 77,000 clones, under 95% seen once. The entry originates in a study of T cell responses to AZD1222 COVID-19 vaccine. General observations from the study: There were vaccine-associated CD4 TCRs across spike, dominant at 160-218 and 743-854. The number of AZD1222 recipients seropositive at baseline was only 5 to 7. Clonal diversity was possibly underestimated; the donors were predominantly white British and more often female.

Pooling of second doses given at about 4 or about 12 weeks was done. Material: peripheral blood, obtained 28 days after the second AZD1222 dose. The clonotype was recovered from an adult who received the AZD1222 COVID-19 vaccine.

DNA for the CDR3: TGTGCCAGCAGTTCCTCTCGGGGCCAAAAGCGAGAGACCCAGTACTTC. Its protein product is CASSSSRGQKRETQYF. This chain uses TRBV28 with TRBJ2-5; D tentatively fits TRBD1 or TRBD2 (5 bases each). The germline V gene has CDR1 MDHEN and CDR2 SYDVKM. Trimming took 4 bases from V and 4 from J, leaving 19 bases between them. This CDR3 spans 16 amino acids.